This TCR beta chain was sequenced in a study of blood T cells in healthy people across ages. V lost 6 bases to trimming and J lost 6 bases, with 9 bases between them. There are 12 residues in the CDR3. The germline CDR1 and CDR2 sequences are SGHTA and FQGNSA. With a J-beta primer mix and a sample-barcoded 5' primer, a second PCR ran about 7 to 11 cycles. TCRdb recomputed calls from the 5' RACE reads with MiXCR, one row per CDR3 protein. The table shows around 1.7 million distinct CDR3 sequences, with roughly 30% occurring only once. This clonotype was obtained from a woman between 25 and 40 years old in good health. This sequence joins TRBV7-2 and TRBJ1-5, with D unresolved. Sequencing used blood. The CDR3 loop reads CASSQVAQPQHF. In DNA, the CDR3 is TGTGCCAGCAGTCAAGTCGCTCAGCCCCAGCATTTT.